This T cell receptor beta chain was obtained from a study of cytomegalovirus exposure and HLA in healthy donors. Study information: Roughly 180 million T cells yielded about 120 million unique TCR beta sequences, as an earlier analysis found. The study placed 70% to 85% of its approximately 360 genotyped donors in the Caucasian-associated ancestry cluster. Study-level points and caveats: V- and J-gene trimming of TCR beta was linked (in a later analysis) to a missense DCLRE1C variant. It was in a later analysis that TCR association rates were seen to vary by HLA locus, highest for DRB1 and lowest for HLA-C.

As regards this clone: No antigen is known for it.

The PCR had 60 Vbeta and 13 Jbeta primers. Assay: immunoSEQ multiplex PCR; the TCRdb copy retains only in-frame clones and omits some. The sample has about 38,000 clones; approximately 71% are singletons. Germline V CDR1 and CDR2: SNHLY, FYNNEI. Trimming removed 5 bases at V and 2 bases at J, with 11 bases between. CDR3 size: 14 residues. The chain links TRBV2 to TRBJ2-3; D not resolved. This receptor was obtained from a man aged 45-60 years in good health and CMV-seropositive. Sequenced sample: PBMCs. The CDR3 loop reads CASSTGFDTDTQYF. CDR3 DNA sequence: TGTGCCAGCAGTACCGGGTTCGACACAGATACGCAGTATTTT.